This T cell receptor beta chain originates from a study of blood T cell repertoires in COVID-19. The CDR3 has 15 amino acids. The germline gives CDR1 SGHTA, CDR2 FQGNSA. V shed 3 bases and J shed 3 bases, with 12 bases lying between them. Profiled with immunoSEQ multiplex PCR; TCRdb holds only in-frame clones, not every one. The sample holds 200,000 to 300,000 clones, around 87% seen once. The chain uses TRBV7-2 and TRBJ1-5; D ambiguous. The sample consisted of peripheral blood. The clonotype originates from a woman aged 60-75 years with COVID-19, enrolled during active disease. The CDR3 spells CASSLGGQHNQPQHF. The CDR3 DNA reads TGTGCCAGCAGCTTGGGAGGCCAGCACAATCAGCCCCAGCATTTT.